Sequencing of this T cell receptor beta chain was carried out in a study of blood T cell repertoires in COVID-19. The data were produced by immunoSEQ multiplex PCR, yet TCRdb's version contains in-frame clones alone and is incomplete. The sample has 100,000 to 120,000 clones; around 79% are singletons. The CDR3 totals 14 residues. The V end lost 0 bases, the J end lost 5 bases, and 9 bases lay between the germline ends. Per the germline V gene, CDR1 is SGHNT and CDR2 is YYREEE (reference sequence). The chain employs TRBV5-4 and TRBJ1-5; a weak D match, TRBD1 (6 bases). Input material: peripheral blood. This sequence was found in a woman aged 80 or over with active or convalescent COVID-19. The CDR3 is CASSLDGGDQPQHF. The CDR3 nucleotides are TGTGCCAGCAGCTTGGATGGGGGCGATCAGCCCCAGCATTTT.